The entry below describes one T cell receptor beta chain. What it recognizes is unknown. This entry belongs to a study of T cells after yellow fever vaccination. Study details: SMART-Seq v4 Ultra Low Input handled preparation of low-cell-number fractions.

The study's findings and limits: Post-booster repertoires contained most primary-vaccination clones again (96% CD4, 88% CD8).

V was clipped by 0 bases and J by 0 bases, with 12 bases between them. The CDR3 totals 16 residues. Germline-derived CDR1 and CDR2 are SGHRS and YFSETQ. Template switching by 5'RACE produced TCR cDNA, adding a universal primer site and UMIs. TCRdb analysed the 5' RACE reads with MiXCR anew, one entry per CDR3 protein. The profile shows roughly 250,000 distinct CDR3 sequences, roughly 13% of them singletons. This sample comprised CD4+ T cells sorted from PBMCs, obtained 45 days after the yellow fever booster vaccination. The receptor was derived from a man aged 25 to 40 who received the YFV17D yellow fever vaccine. The chain carries TRBV5-1 and TRBJ1-1; D uncertain. Written as DNA, the CDR3 is TGCGCCAGCAGCTTGGCCCCGGGAGCAATGAACACTGAAGCTTTCTTT. This encodes CASSLAPGAMNTEAFF.